The subject of this entry is one TCR beta chain. The antigen is unknown. Germline CDR1 reads SGHRS; CDR2 reads YFSETQ. This CDR3 comprises 14 residues. Between the trimmed V and J ends, which lost 1 base and 1 base, there was a span of 8 bases. This record belongs to a study of cytomegalovirus exposure and HLA in healthy donors. Researchers ran the PCR with 60 Vbeta and 13 Jbeta primers. Only in-frame clones appear in the TCRdb table, and some are missing; sequencing was by immunoSEQ multiplex PCR. The sample includes about 70,000 clones, 70% to 80% of them seen just once. General study results and limits: TRBV6-2, TRBV6-3 and some other V segments were unresolvable in 87-base-pair reads.

The TCR was taken from a girl between 10 and 17 years old in good health and CMV-seropositive. The rearrangement links TRBV5-1 to TRBJ1-1; tentatively, D is TRBD1 (5 bases). Sequenced material: PBMCs. CDR3: CASSLRRGNTEAFF. CDR3 DNA: TGCGCCAGCAGCTTGAGGAGGGGGAACACTGAAGCTTTCTTT.